This is a list of T cell receptor beta chains from one sample in a study of control samples from healthy donors and cancer patients. Here immunoSEQ multiplex PCR was the method, and the copy in TCRdb shows in-frame clones only, minus some. The data show fewer than 200,000 clones, with just over 90% seen just once and over 4% held by the top ten. Sequencing used blood. Receptors originate from a woman aged 55-75 years in good health. CDR3s include the opening cysteine and the closing phenylalanine or tryptophan. Each record gives: clone size, CDR3 length, V gene, D gene, J gene, CDR3 DNA, CDR3 protein. D genes are given only for firm matches. Size is stated for part of the rows, as once, few or many counts, or as a class when the clone is expanded.

clone_size: .
cdr3_length: 14
v_call: TRBV5-6
d_call: .
j_call: TRBJ1-5
cdr3_nt: TGTGCCAGCAGCTTTCGCCAAGCCAATCAGCCCCAGCATTTT
cdr3_aa: CASSFRQANQPQHF

clone_size: once
cdr3_length: 16
v_call: TRBV5-1
d_call: TRBD1
j_call: TRBJ1-2
cdr3_nt: TGCGCCAGCAGCCAGGACAGGGGGCAAGGGGAGAATGGCTACACCTTC
cdr3_aa: CASSQDRGQGENGYTF

clone_size: .
cdr3_length: 16
v_call: TRBV7-9
d_call: .
j_call: TRBJ1-4
cdr3_nt: TGTGCCAGCAGCGGGGACGGCTGGTCGGGAAATGAAAAACTGTTTTTT
cdr3_aa: CASSGDGWSGNEKLFF

clone_size: .
cdr3_length: 12
v_call: TRBV3-1/TRBV3-2
d_call: .
j_call: TRBJ1-5
cdr3_nt: TGTGCCAGCAGCCGCGCCAATCAGCCCCAGCATTTT
cdr3_aa: CASSRANQPQHF

clone_size: .
cdr3_length: 15
v_call: TRBV7-3
d_call: .
j_call: TRBJ1-1
cdr3_nt: TGTGCCAGCAGCTTGACCAGGGTTTGGAACACTGAAGCTTTCTTT
cdr3_aa: CASSLTRVWNTEAFF

clone_size: .
cdr3_length: 17
v_call: TRBV5-1
d_call: TRBD1
j_call: TRBJ1-1
cdr3_nt: TGCGCCAGCAGCTTCCTCGGGACAGGGGAGGGGAACACTGAAGCTTTCTTT
cdr3_aa: CASSFLGTGEGNTEAFF

clone_size: .
cdr3_length: 15
v_call: TRBV9
d_call: .
j_call: TRBJ1-1
cdr3_nt: TGTGCCAGCAGCGTACGGGGGCAGGCTAACACTGAAGCTTTCTTT
cdr3_aa: CASSVRGQANTEAFF

clone_size: .
cdr3_length: 13
v_call: TRBV7-6
d_call: .
j_call: TRBJ2-1
cdr3_nt: TGTGCCAGCAGCTCCGCAGGGTTGAATGAGCAGTTCTTC
cdr3_aa: CASSSAGLNEQFF

clone_size: .
cdr3_length: 16
v_call: TRBV18
d_call: .
j_call: TRBJ2-2
cdr3_nt: TGTGCCAGCTCACCAGTACACCCTAAGATTCCCGGGGAGCTGTTTTTT
cdr3_aa: CASSPVHPKIPGELFF

clone_size: .
cdr3_length: 15
v_call: TRBV19
d_call: .
j_call: TRBJ1-5
cdr3_nt: TGTGCCAGTAGCCAGGGCTGGCAGGGCAATCAGCCCCAGCATTTT
cdr3_aa: CASSQGWQGNQPQHF

clone_size: .
cdr3_length: 13
v_call: TRBV25-1
d_call: TRBD1
j_call: TRBJ1-1
cdr3_nt: TGTGCCAGCACTCGGACAGGGGCACCTGAAGCTTTCTTT
cdr3_aa: CASTRTGAPEAFF

clone_size: .
cdr3_length: 14
v_call: TRBV19
d_call: .
j_call: TRBJ2-5
cdr3_nt: TGTGCCAGTAGTCGTGCGGTACTTCAAGAGACCCAGTACTTC
cdr3_aa: CASSRAVLQETQYF

clone_size: .
cdr3_length: 14
v_call: TRBV5-4
d_call: .
j_call: TRBJ1-3
cdr3_nt: TGTGCCAGCAGCTTGGGGAGGCAAGGAAACACCATATATTTT
cdr3_aa: CASSLGRQGNTIYF

clone_size: .
cdr3_length: 13
v_call: TRBV18
d_call: .
j_call: TRBJ1-1
cdr3_nt: TGTGCCAGCTCACCATTCTCGGGTACTGAAGCTTTCTTT
cdr3_aa: CASSPFSGTEAFF

clone_size: .
cdr3_length: 13
v_call: TRBV2
d_call: .
j_call: TRBJ2-5
cdr3_nt: TGTGCCAGCAGGAGGACTAACCAAGAGACCCAGTACTTC
cdr3_aa: CASRRTNQETQYF

clone_size: .
cdr3_length: 13
v_call: TRBV5-1
d_call: .
j_call: TRBJ1-2
cdr3_nt: TGCGCCAGCAGCTTGGTGGCCGATCAAGGGTACACCTTC
cdr3_aa: CASSLVADQGYTF

clone_size: .
cdr3_length: 16
v_call: TRBV7-2
d_call: .
j_call: TRBJ1-6
cdr3_nt: TGTGCCAGCAGCTTATGGTCCACGATGATCAATTCACCCCTCCACTTT
cdr3_aa: CASSLWSTMINSPLHF

clone_size: .
cdr3_length: 15
v_call: TRBV7-2
d_call: .
j_call: TRBJ1-1
cdr3_nt: TGTGCCAGCAGCTTCGAGGGGGGCTTTAGGACTGAAGCTTTCTTT
cdr3_aa: CASSFEGGFRTEAFF

clone_size: .
cdr3_length: 15
v_call: TRBV4-3
d_call: TRBD1
j_call: TRBJ2-2
cdr3_nt: TGCGCCAGCAGCGCCGGCAGGGGGCAAAACGGGGAGCTGTTTTTT
cdr3_aa: CASSAGRGQNGELFF

clone_size: .
cdr3_length: 18
v_call: TRBV5-1
d_call: TRBD1
j_call: TRBJ1-4
cdr3_nt: TGCGCCAGCAGCCCGGGGGGACAGTCCTTTGGGACTAATGAAAAACTGTTTTTT
cdr3_aa: CASSPGGQSFGTNEKLFF

clone_size: .
cdr3_length: 14
v_call: TRBV7-2
d_call: .
j_call: TRBJ1-1
cdr3_nt: TGTGCCAGCAGCTTAGGGGTAGAGGGAACTGAAGCTTTCTTT
cdr3_aa: CASSLGVEGTEAFF

clone_size: .
cdr3_length: 14
v_call: TRBV5-1
d_call: .
j_call: TRBJ1-1
cdr3_nt: TGCGCCAGCAGCTTGGCGGCCGGGGTAACTGAAGCTTTCTTT
cdr3_aa: CASSLAAGVTEAFF

clone_size: .
cdr3_length: 14
v_call: TRBV18
d_call: .
j_call: TRBJ1-5
cdr3_nt: TGTGCCAGCTCACCCCAGAATAGCAATCAGCCCCAGCATTTT
cdr3_aa: CASSPQNSNQPQHF

clone_size: .
cdr3_length: 11
v_call: TRBV7-2
d_call: .
j_call: TRBJ1-1
cdr3_nt: TGTGCCGGAAGGATGAACACTGAAGCTTTCTTT
cdr3_aa: CAGRMNTEAFF

clone_size: .
cdr3_length: 12
v_call: TRBV10-3
d_call: .
j_call: TRBJ2-2
cdr3_nt: TGTGCCATCAGTGCGCAAATCGGGGAGCTGTTTTTT
cdr3_aa: CAISAQIGELFF

clone_size: .
cdr3_length: 13
v_call: TRBV24-1
d_call: .
j_call: TRBJ1-2
cdr3_nt: TGTGCCACCACCACGTCCAGCAACTATGGCTACACCTTC
cdr3_aa: CATTTSSNYGYTF

clone_size: .
cdr3_length: 15
v_call: TRBV7-2
d_call: TRBD1
j_call: TRBJ1-1
cdr3_nt: TGTGCCAGCAGCCCCGACAGGGCAAGGGACACTGAAGCTTTCTTT
cdr3_aa: CASSPDRARDTEAFF

clone_size: .
cdr3_length: 15
v_call: TRBV7-2
d_call: .
j_call: TRBJ2-5
cdr3_nt: TGTGCCAGCAGTCGATCCCCATCGAGGGTAGAGACCCAGTACTTC
cdr3_aa: CASSRSPSRVETQYF

clone_size: .
cdr3_length: 16
v_call: TRBV5-6
d_call: .
j_call: TRBJ1-1
cdr3_nt: TGTGCCAGCAGCCCAGCCCCGGGCAGGGGAGGGACTGAAGCTTTCTTT
cdr3_aa: CASSPAPGRGGTEAFF

clone_size: .
cdr3_length: 14
v_call: TRBV5-6
d_call: .
j_call: TRBJ1-3
cdr3_nt: TGTGCCAGCAGCTTGCGTATGTCTGGAAACACCATATATTTT
cdr3_aa: CASSLRMSGNTIYF

clone_size: .
cdr3_length: 16
v_call: TRBV19
d_call: TRBD1
j_call: TRBJ2-7
cdr3_nt: TGTGCCAGTAGTATTCGGGGACGAGGACAGGGCTACGAGCAGTACTTC
cdr3_aa: CASSIRGRGQGYEQYF

clone_size: .
cdr3_length: 13
v_call: TRBV4-1
d_call: TRBD1
j_call: TRBJ1-4
cdr3_nt: TGCGCCAGCAGTCTCACAGGGGCTGAAAAACTGTTTTTT
cdr3_aa: CASSLTGAEKLFF

clone_size: .
cdr3_length: 13
v_call: TRBV29-1
d_call: .
j_call: TRBJ2-7
cdr3_nt: TGCAGCGTAGACCCGCGGGGGCATGACGAGCAGTACTTC
cdr3_aa: CSVDPRGHDEQYF

clone_size: .
cdr3_length: 16
v_call: TRBV7-2
d_call: TRBD1
j_call: TRBJ1-2
cdr3_nt: TGTGCCAGCAGCTTAGTAGGACAGGGGCGGTTCGGTGGCTACACCTTC
cdr3_aa: CASSLVGQGRFGGYTF

clone_size: .
cdr3_length: 13
v_call: TRBV4-3
d_call: .
j_call: TRBJ1-6
cdr3_nt: TGCGCCAGCAGCAACAGGGTAGGTTCACCCCTCCACTTT
cdr3_aa: CASSNRVGSPLHF

clone_size: .
cdr3_length: 12
v_call: TRBV5-1
d_call: .
j_call: TRBJ2-2
cdr3_nt: TGCGCCAGCAGCTTGGTCAACGGGGAGCTGTTTTTT
cdr3_aa: CASSLVNGELFF

clone_size: once
cdr3_length: 14
v_call: TRBV29-1
d_call: .
j_call: TRBJ1-1
cdr3_nt: TGCAGCGCCGGTCGGGAGCGGGGGAACACTGAAGCTTTCTTT
cdr3_aa: CSAGRERGNTEAFF

clone_size: .
cdr3_length: 14
v_call: TRBV7-3
d_call: .
j_call: TRBJ1-1
cdr3_nt: TGTGCCAGCAGCCAGGGGCCGACCAACACTGAAGCTTTCTTT
cdr3_aa: CASSQGPTNTEAFF

clone_size: .
cdr3_length: 15
v_call: TRBV15
d_call: .
j_call: TRBJ1-2
cdr3_nt: TGTGCCACCAGCAGAGATTCGCGGACAGAGTATGGCTACACCTTC
cdr3_aa: CATSRDSRTEYGYTF

clone_size: .
cdr3_length: 14
v_call: TRBV9
d_call: TRBD1
j_call: TRBJ1-2
cdr3_nt: TGTGCCAGCAGCCCAATAGGACAGGCCTATGGCTACACCTTC
cdr3_aa: CASSPIGQAYGYTF

clone_size: .
cdr3_length: 15
v_call: TRBV19
d_call: TRBD1
j_call: TRBJ1-2
cdr3_nt: TGTGCCAGTAGTACGGGACAGGGGGGCGGCTATGGCTACACCTTC
cdr3_aa: CASSTGQGGGYGYTF

clone_size: .
cdr3_length: 16
v_call: TRBV6-2/TRBV6-3
d_call: .
j_call: TRBJ2-5
cdr3_nt: TGTGCCAGCAGTTACATGCTGGGGGAGCTTAAAGAGACCCAGTACTTC
cdr3_aa: CASSYMLGELKETQYF

clone_size: .
cdr3_length: 14
v_call: TRBV6-2/TRBV6-3
d_call: .
j_call: TRBJ2-3
cdr3_nt: TGTGCCAGCAGCTCCGGAACAAACACAGATACGCAGTATTTT
cdr3_aa: CASSSGTNTDTQYF

clone_size: .
cdr3_length: 13
v_call: TRBV2
d_call: TRBD1
j_call: TRBJ2-1
cdr3_nt: TGTGCCAGCAGGGGGGTCCTGACAGGGGAGCAGTTCTTC
cdr3_aa: CASRGVLTGEQFF

clone_size: .
cdr3_length: 13
v_call: TRBV7-9
d_call: TRBD1
j_call: TRBJ1-2
cdr3_nt: TGTGCCAGCAGCCGGACAGGGCCGTATGGCTACACCTTC
cdr3_aa: CASSRTGPYGYTF

clone_size: once
cdr3_length: 18
v_call: TRBV19
d_call: TRBD2
j_call: TRBJ2-3
cdr3_nt: TGTGCCAGTAGTATCAGCATTCATGTGCGGGGGGGGTCAGATACGCAGTATTTT
cdr3_aa: CASSISIHVRGGSDTQYF

clone_size: .
cdr3_length: 17
v_call: TRBV5-4
d_call: .
j_call: TRBJ2-3
cdr3_nt: TGTGCCAGCAGCTTGGAGGAATTATCAGGGTCCACAGATACGCAGTATTTT
cdr3_aa: CASSLEELSGSTDTQYF

clone_size: .
cdr3_length: 12
v_call: TRBV10-3
d_call: TRBD1
j_call: TRBJ1-2
cdr3_nt: TGTGCCATCACCAAGACAGGGGATGGCTACACCTTC
cdr3_aa: CAITKTGDGYTF

clone_size: .
cdr3_length: 14
v_call: TRBV6-5
d_call: .
j_call: TRBJ2-5
cdr3_nt: TGTGCCAGCAGTTACTCGAGGGGGCAAGAGACCCAGTACTTC
cdr3_aa: CASSYSRGQETQYF

clone_size: .
cdr3_length: 12
v_call: TRBV29-1
d_call: .
j_call: TRBJ1-5
cdr3_nt: TGCAGCGTTGAGGGCCACCACCAGCCCCAGCATTTT
cdr3_aa: CSVEGHHQPQHF

clone_size: .
cdr3_length: 16
v_call: TRBV4-1
d_call: TRBD2
j_call: TRBJ2-3
cdr3_nt: TGCGCCAGCAGCCAAGGAAATAGCGGGGGCACAGATACGCAGTATTTT
cdr3_aa: CASSQGNSGGTDTQYF

clone_size: .
cdr3_length: 12
v_call: TRBV12-3/TRBV12-4
d_call: TRBD1
j_call: TRBJ1-2
cdr3_nt: TGTGCCAGCGGGGACAGAAACTATGGCTACACCTTC
cdr3_aa: CASGDRNYGYTF

clone_size: .
cdr3_length: 18
v_call: TRBV25-1
d_call: .
j_call: TRBJ2-1
cdr3_nt: TGTGCCAGCAGTGAAGGTACCCTCCGAAAAAGAAAATCCGAGTTGGAGTTCTTC
cdr3_aa: CASSEGTLRKRKSELEFF